This T cell receptor (beta chain) was retrieved from a study of cytomegalovirus exposure and HLA in healthy donors. Study summary: Samples from HLA-typed donors yielded about 80 million unique TCRs in an early data release.

The PCR used 60 Vbeta and 13 Jbeta primers. Libraries were prepared by immunoSEQ multiplex PCR; TCRdb keeps only in-frame clonotypes and omits some of them. The sample lists roughly 100,000 clones; over 9% were seen once. This CDR3 has 16 amino acids. From germline, CDR1 is SGHKS and CDR2 YYEKEE (reference sequence). The V and J ends lost 0 bases and 0 bases respectively, with 7 bases between them. With regard to this clone: What it binds is not known.

Study-wide results and caveats: Indistinguishable V segments, including TRBV6-2 and TRBV6-3, were excluded.

Material for sequencing was PBMCs. This TCR derives from a man aged 35 to 55 in good health and CMV-seropositive. This rearrangement joins TRBV5-5 to TRBJ2-6; D ambiguous. The CDR3 coding sequence is TGTGCCAGCAGCTTGGGGCGGAACTCTGGGGCCAACGTCCTGACTTTC. Its protein product is CASSLGRNSGANVLTF.